Each of the 25 T cell receptor beta chains below was sequenced from the same sample in a study of cytomegalovirus exposure and HLA in healthy donors. With 60 Vbeta and 13 Jbeta primers, the PCR was carried out. Method: immunoSEQ multiplex PCR; TCRdb's copy keeps in-frame clones and lacks some. The table records roughly 110,000 clones, about 79% of them present only once. The sample taken for sequencing was PBMCs. These receptors were collected from a human donor in good health.

This clone was detected once. This chain joins TRBV4-3 and TRBJ2-1, with 9 bases matching TRBD2. Germline V CDR1 and CDR2: LGHNA, YSLEER. V shed 2 bases, J shed 4 bases, and the junction held 6 bases outside the gene matches. This CDR3 is 16 amino acids long. The CDR3: CASSQNLAGTYNEQFF. The CDR3 DNA sequence: TGCGCCAGCAGCCAAAATCTAGCGGGGACGTACAATGAGCAGTTCTTC.

The chain carries TRBV28 and TRBJ2-7, with 9 bases identical to TRBD2. V lost 4 bases, J lost 6 bases, and 4 bases stayed unmatched. Germline V gene lookup returns CDR1 MDHEN and CDR2 SYDVKM. The CDR3 consists of 13 residues. CDR3 in amino acids: CASSSSGTGEQYF. The CDR3 bases are TGTGCCAGCAGTTCTAGCGGGACCGGCGAGCAGTACTTC.

The chain has TRBV5-1 and TRBJ2-3; TRBD2 aligns across 15 bases. The CDR3 runs to 17 residues. The V gene end was trimmed by 0 bases and the J gene end by 9 bases; junction bases not matched to a gene: 8. Germline values: CDR1 SGHRS, CDR2 YFSETQ. In nucleotides, the CDR3 is TGCGCCAGCAGCTTGGGCGGACTAGCGGGAGGGGGTCTGACGCAGTATTTT. As protein: CASSLGGLAGGGLTQYF. Based on the CDR3 plus reference TRBV5-1 and TRBJ2-3, the full variable domain is KAGVTQTPRYLIKTRGQQVTLSCSPISGHRSVSWYQQTPGQGLQFLFEYFSETQRNKGNFPGRFSGRQFSNSRSEMNVSTLELGDSALYLCASSLGGLAGGGLTQYFGPGTRLTVL.

The chain joins TRBV5-4 to TRBJ2-1, with 10 bases fitting TRBD2. This CDR3 has 17 amino acids. Germline assignment: CDR1 SGHNT and CDR2 YYREEE (reference sequence). With 0 bases clipped from V and 4 bases from J, the junction kept 7 bases outside the gene matches. CDR3 sequence reads: CASSLASGREGYNEQFF. In DNA, the CDR3 is TGTGCCAGCAGCTTGGCCAGCGGGAGGGAGGGTTACAATGAGCAGTTCTTC.

In nucleotides, the CDR3 is TGTGCCAGCAGATTTGATCCCCAAGATAGCTCCTACAATGAGCAGTTCTTC. It is translated as CASRFDPQDSSYNEQFF. This rearrangement joins TRBV27 to TRBJ2-1, with D uncertain. The ends were cut back, 6 bases at V and 0 bases at J, with 18 bases in the middle. In germline, CDR1 is MNHEY, CDR2 SMNVEV (reference sequence). The CDR3 totals 17 residues.

A single count supports this clone. The chain links TRBV14 to TRBJ2-7, with 11 bases identical to TRBD2. Unmatched junction bases numbered 8, after V lost 1 base and J lost 0 bases. The CDR3 covers 18 residues. Germline V CDR1 and CDR2: SGHDN, FVKESK. The CDR3 DNA reads as TGTGCCAGCAGCCAAGCTACTAGCGGGGGCCGAAGCTCCTACGAGCAGTACTTC. Residues: CASSQATSGGRSSYEQYF.

This chain uses TRBV4-1 with TRBJ2-6; D remains unclear. Trimming took off 2 bases at V and 1 base at J, with 12 bases between the two ends. Germline lookup yields CDR1 MGHRA and CDR2 YSYEKL. The CDR3 runs 17 residues. The CDR3 loop reads CASSQPTGLSGANVLTF. The CDR3 DNA is TGCGCCAGCAGCCAACCGACGGGTTTGTCTGGGGCCAACGTCCTGACTTTC.

The chain has TRBV30 and TRBJ1-4; no clear D. This CDR3 is built from 15 residues. Trimming took 3 bases from V and 0 from J, leaving 11 bases between them. In germline, CDR1 is GTSNPN, CDR2 SVGIG (reference sequence). CDR3 DNA sequence: TGTGCCTGGAGGTCCGGGAAGGCAACTAATGAAAAACTGTTTTTT. Its protein product is CAWRSGKATNEKLFF.

With respect to this clone: Different DNA sequences within this sample yield the same CDR3. The J gene is TRBJ2-2, the V gene TRBV2; D not certain. Germline V gene data show CDR1 as SNHLY and CDR2 as FYNNEI. The CDR3 consists of 11 residues. V gave up 6 bases and J gave up 4 bases, with 3 bases separating them. In nucleotides, the CDR3 is TGTGCCAGCAGACTCACCGGGGAGCTGTTTTTT. It is translated as CASRLTGELFF.

The chain employs TRBV6-6 and TRBJ1-2; 8 nucleotides align to TRBD1. Germline CDR1 is MNHNY and CDR2 is SVGAGI (reference sequence). V was clipped by 6 bases and J by 0 bases; unmatched bases: 9. The CDR3 spans 16 residues. Written as DNA, the CDR3 is TGTGCCAGCAGACCGAATTACAGGGGGGCTAACTATGGCTACACCTTC. It is translated as CASRPNYRGANYGYTF.

This clone was picked up a small number of times. The chain is built from TRBV19 and TRBJ1-1; a weak D match, TRBD1 (6 bases). The germline gives CDR1 LNHDA, CDR2 SQIVND (reference sequence). This CDR3 is 15 amino acids long. Between the trimmed V and J ends, which lost 6 bases and 6 bases, there was a span of 20 bases. Written as DNA, the CDR3 is TGTGCCAGTAGCAAGAACAGGGTACCCGGCGCTGAAGCTTTCTTT. Translation gives CASSKNRVPGAEAFF. The full variable domain, in which reference TRBV19 and TRBJ1-1 provide the parts outside the CDR3, is DGGITQSPKYLFRKEGQNVTLSCEQNLNHDAMYWYRQDPGQGLRLIYYSQIVNDFQKGDIAEGYSVSREKKESFPLTVTSAQKNPTAFYLCASSKNRVPGAEAFFGQGTRLTVV.

DNA for the CDR3: TGTGGTGCCAATACACCAAACACTGAAGCTTTCTTT. Translated, it gives CGANTPNTEAFF. V gene TRBV28 combines with J gene TRBJ1-1; unclear D gene. The CDR3 consists of 12 residues. Germline assignment: CDR1 MDHEN and CDR2 SYDVKM.

The table lists this clone with a few counts. This chain connects TRBV10-1 to TRBJ2-1; 11 bases are shared with TRBD2. The germline CDR1 and CDR2 sequences are WNHNN and SYGVQD (reference sequence). Trimming took 4 bases from V and 4 from J; bases not matched to a gene: 6. The CDR3 extends over 16 amino acids. The DNA for the CDR3 is TGCGCCAGCAGTGGTAGCGGGAGGGCCGGGTACAATGAGCAGTTCTTC. Protein: CASSGSGRAGYNEQFF.

The chain carries TRBV7-8 and TRBJ1-2; D not certain. Trimming pared 2 bases from V and 5 bases from J, leaving 21 bases between. Germline CDR1 is SGHVS and CDR2 is FQNEAQ. This CDR3 contains 17 residues. CDR3 DNA sequence: TGTGCCAGCAGCTTAATCCGAACTCCCTCAAAACGTTATGGCTACACCTTC. This sequence encodes CASSLIRTPSKRYGYTF.

The chain links TRBV6-6 to TRBJ2-7; D is perhaps TRBD1 (5 bases). This CDR3 is 15 amino acids long. Trimming shortened V by 3 bases and J by 2 bases, and 14 bases separated the two germline ends. CDR1 is MNHNY, CDR2 SVGAGI, per germline (reference sequence). The CDR3: CASSYGQGNAYEQYF. CDR3 coding DNA: TGTGCCAGCAGTTATGGTCAGGGCAACGCCTACGAGCAGTACTTC.

The V call is TRBV27, the J call TRBJ1-2; TRBD1 matches at 9 bases. V was pared by 8 bases and J by 6 bases, with 19 bases of the junction left unmatched. Germline CDR1 MNHEY, CDR2 SMNVEV (reference sequence). The CDR3 contains 17 residues. CDR3 sequence: CASFPSYRGQGGHGYTF. In DNA, the CDR3 is TGTGCCAGCTTCCCCAGCTACCGGGGACAGGGAGGACATGGCTACACCTTC.

In this sample, this clone turned up once. The chain recombines TRBV30 with TRBJ1-1, with 7 nucleotides matching TRBD1. The V gene's germline CDR1 is GTSNPN and CDR2 SVGIG (reference sequence). The CDR3 sequence is 16 residues long. The V gene end was trimmed by 3 bases and the J gene end by 2 bases; junction bases not matched to a gene: 12. CDR3 in amino acids: CAWRSPQGRRNTEAFF. For the CDR3, the DNA is TGTGCCTGGAGGTCGCCACAGGGGAGGAGAAACACTGAAGCTTTCTTT. Full variable domain (remainder filled in from reference TRBV30 and TRBJ1-1): SQTIHQWPATLVQPVGSPLSLECTVEGTSNPNLYWYRQAAGRGLQLLFYSVGIGQISSEVPQNLSASRPQDRQFILSSKKLLLSDSGFYLCAWRSPQGRRNTEAFFGQGTRLTVV.

In this sample, this clone turned up a few times. J is TRBJ1-5 and V is TRBV27; D perhaps matches TRBD1 (5 bases). CDR1 MNHEY and CDR2 SMNVEV come from the germline V gene (reference sequence). This CDR3 contains 15 residues. The ends were cut back, 2 bases at V and 4 bases at J, with 12 bases in the middle. CDR3 sequence reads: CASSLGGMGNQPQHF. The CDR3 nucleotides read TGTGCCAGCAGTTTAGGGGGGATGGGAAATCAGCCCCAGCATTTT.

This rearrangement joins TRBV18 to TRBJ1-6, with 7 positions matching TRBD1. Germline V gene sequence: CDR1 KGHSH, CDR2 LQKENI. Trimming removed 4 bases from V and 7 bases from J; junction bases left unmatched: 4. This CDR3 contains 14 residues. The CDR3 nucleotides are TGTGCCAGCTCACTACCGGGACAGAATTCACCCCTCCACTTT. The encoded protein is CASSLPGQNSPLHF.

V and J are TRBV10-1 and TRBJ1-2; TRBD1 agrees at 7 bases. Germline V CDR1 and CDR2: WNHNN, SYGVQD (reference sequence). The CDR3 is made up of 13 amino acids. Trimming took 5 bases from V and 6 from J; bases not matched to a gene: 6. The CDR3 region has the DNA TGCGCCAGCAGTATAGACAGGGTCCATGGCTACACCTTC. Translating gives CASSIDRVHGYTF.

This chain links TRBV28 with TRBJ1-5; D remains ambiguous. Germline CDR1 reads MDHEN; CDR2 reads SYDVKM. The germline V and J ends were trimmed by 3 bases and 4 bases, with 13 bases remaining between them. The CDR3 is 15 amino acids. CDR3 protein: CASSLSVPGNQPQHF. As DNA, the CDR3 is TGTGCCAGCAGTTTGTCGGTCCCGGGGAATCAGCCCCAGCATTTT.

The V call is TRBV7-2, the J call TRBJ2-3; 10 bases align to TRBD1. The CDR3 length is 15 residues. The J segment lost 4 bases and the V segment lost 5 bases, leaving 6 bases of the junction unmatched. Germline CDR1 reads SGHTA; CDR2 reads FQGNSA. The DNA of the CDR3 is TGTGCCAGCAGCCTGACAGGGGGCGCGTCAGATACGCAGTATTTT. Translation: CASSLTGGASDTQYF.

This clone has only one observation. The rearrangement uses TRBV30 and TRBJ2-7; D gene ambiguous. Trimming removed 1 base at V and 8 bases at J, with 12 bases between. Germline V CDR1 and CDR2: GTSNPN, SVGIG (reference sequence). The CDR3 totals 12 residues. The CDR3 DNA reads as TGTGCCTGGAGTGCCCAGGTACGGAAGCAGTACTTC. The encoded protein is CAWSAQVRKQYF. The complete variable domain, with remaining parts taken from reference TRBV30 and TRBJ2-7, reads SQTIHQWPATLVQPVGSPLSLECTVEGTSNPNLYWYRQAAGRGLQLLFYSVGIGQISSEVPQNLSASRPQDRQFILSSKKLLLSDSGFYLCAWSAQVRKQYFGPGTRLTVT.

This clone has a handful of counts. The chain joins TRBV2 to TRBJ1-1, with 9 bases aligning to TRBD1. Trimming removed 1 base from V and 11 bases from J; junction bases left unmatched: 8. This CDR3 comprises 14 residues. CDR1 and CDR2 (germline): SNHLY, FYNNEI. DNA for the CDR3: TGTGCCAGCAGTGAAGTTGGGACAGGGAGATCTGCTTTCTTT. This codes for CASSEVGTGRSAFF.

CDR3 bases: TGTGCCAGCAGCTTGGACAGTTTCGTCTACAATGAGCAGTTCTTC. It specifies CASSLDSFVYNEQFF. V usage is TRBV7-3 and J usage is TRBJ2-1, with D possibly TRBD1 on 6 matching bases. Germline V gives CDR1 SGHTA, CDR2 FQGTGA. CDR3 length: 15 amino acids. The V gene lost 3 bases and the J gene lost 3 bases, with 12 bases spanning the gap.